A selection of T cell receptor beta chains follows, all from one sample in a study of CXCR3-negative and CXCR3-positive naive CD8 T cells. From the 5' RACE reads, TCRdb lists one entry per CDR3 protein and no DNA. Recorded here are some 50,000 distinct CDR3 sequences; the top ten clones represent around 0.51%. Sequenced input: naive CXCR3+ CD8+ T cells from blood. These TCRs come from a human donor in good health. Some clones in this sample may be carry-over from other donors' samples. The CDR3 runs from the conserved cysteine through the conserved F or W. The order of the fields is V gene, J gene, CDR3 protein.

V gene: TRBV4-2; J gene: TRBJ1-4; CDR3 protein: CASSQFPTGDEKLFF
V gene: TRBV6-2/TRBV6-3; J gene: TRBJ2-7; CDR3 protein: CASSNRPGTAYEQYF
V gene: TRBV5-1; J gene: TRBJ2-1; CDR3 protein: CASSLAGAWGDEQFF
V gene: TRBV12-3/TRBV12-4; J gene: TRBJ2-2; CDR3 protein: CASSPDTSANTGELFF
V gene: TRBV12-3/TRBV12-4; J gene: TRBJ2-3; CDR3 protein: CASSTAISTDTQYF
V gene: TRBV28; J gene: TRBJ2-7; CDR3 protein: CASSSPRVVGPGEQYF
V gene: TRBV29-1; J gene: TRBJ2-4; CDR3 protein: CSATGLAGIQYF
V gene: TRBV28; J gene: TRBJ2-7; CDR3 protein: CASSSFQYRDRGHEQYF
V gene: TRBV28; J gene: TRBJ2-3; CDR3 protein: CASRHSPISTDTQYF
V gene: TRBV14; J gene: TRBJ1-5; CDR3 protein: CASSLSNQPQHF